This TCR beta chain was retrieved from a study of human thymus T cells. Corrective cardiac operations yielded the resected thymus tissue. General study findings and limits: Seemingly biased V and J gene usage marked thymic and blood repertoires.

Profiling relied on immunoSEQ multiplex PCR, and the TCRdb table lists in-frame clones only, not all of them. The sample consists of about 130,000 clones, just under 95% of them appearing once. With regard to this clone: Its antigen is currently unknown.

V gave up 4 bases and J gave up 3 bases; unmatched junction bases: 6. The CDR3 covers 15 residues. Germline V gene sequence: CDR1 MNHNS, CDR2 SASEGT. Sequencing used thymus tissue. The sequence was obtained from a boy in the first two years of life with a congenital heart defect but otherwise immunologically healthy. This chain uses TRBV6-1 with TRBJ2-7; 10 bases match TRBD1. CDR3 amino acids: CASSVGTGDYYEQYF. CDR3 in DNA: TGTGCCAGCAGTGTGGGGACAGGGGACTACTACGAGCAGTACTTC.